Presented here are 32 T cell receptor beta chains from one specimen sequenced in a study of T cells after yellow fever vaccination. Each CDR3 protein is one row after TCRdb ran MiXCR on the 5' RACE reads. Here the sample spans 300,000 to 400,000 distinct CDR3 sequences, 6.2% being singletons. This specimen consisted of PBMCs, obtained 5 days after the yellow fever booster vaccination. These receptor sequences come from a man aged 30 to 39 who received the YFV17D yellow fever vaccine.

This clonotype has a count of ten or more. This chain uses TRBV15 with TRBJ1-2; D may be TRBD1 (5 bases). This CDR3 is built from 15 residues. The V gene's germline CDR1 is LNHNV and CDR2 YYDKDF (reference sequence). V lost 0 bases, J lost 2 bases, and 10 bases lay in between. CDR3 loop: CATSRESTGNYGYTF. The CDR3 DNA reads as TGTGCCACCAGCAGAGAGTCTACAGGCAACTATGGCTACACCTTC.

This clonotype was found a few times. The rearrangement joins TRBV5-1 to TRBJ2-1; possibly TRBD1 or TRBD2 for D (6 bases each). CDR3 length: 17 amino acids. Trimming left V 1 base short and J 4 bases short, with 18 bases between. Germline V gene data show CDR1 as SGHRS and CDR2 as YFSETQ. The CDR3: CASSLRGASGAYNEQFF. CDR3 nucleotides: TGCGCCAGCAGCTTGAGAGGTGCGTCGGGGGCGTACAATGAGCAGTTCTTC.

This clonotype was observed many times. CDR3 in amino acids: CSATGAFF. Here the CDR3 DNA reads TGCAGTGCTACCGGTGCTTTCTTT. The chain carries TRBV20-1 and TRBJ1-1; D not resolved. V lost 4 bases, J lost 11 bases, and 5 bases lay in between. This CDR3 has 8 amino acids. Germline CDR1 is DFQATT and CDR2 is SNEGSKA (reference sequence).

V is TRBV20-1 and J is TRBJ2-7, with TRBD1 matching over 10 bases. Trimming took 1 base from V and 2 from J; bases not matched to a gene: 11. This CDR3 contains 17 residues. Germline CDR1 and CDR2: DFQATT and SNEGSKA (reference sequence). CDR3 in DNA: TGCAGTGCTAGAGTCTTTGACCCGGGACAGGGGCCCTACGAGCAGTACTTC. Translation gives CSARVFDPGQGPYEQYF.

V is TRBV20-1 and J is TRBJ1-2; 9 positions agree with TRBD1. CDR3 length equals 13 residues. V shed 6 bases and J 8 bases; nucleotides not matched to a gene: 10. The germline V gene has CDR1 DFQATT and CDR2 SNEGSKA (reference sequence). CDR3 in DNA: TGCAGTGCCCCGGACAGGGGAAGGAAAGGCTACACCTTC. Its translation is CSAPDRGRKGYTF.

The table lists this clonotype with many counts. The chain combines TRBV12-3 or TRBV12-4 with TRBJ2-5, with D hard to call. The CDR3 has 10 amino acids. Trimming pared 6 bases from V and 5 bases from J, leaving 4 bases between. CDR3: CASSGETQYF. The DNA of the CDR3 is TGTGCCAGCAGCGGGGAGACCCAGTACTTC.

This clonotype was seen at least ten times. This chain connects TRBV20-1 to TRBJ2-1, with 11 positions matching TRBD2. V was pared by 1 base and J by 2 bases, with 7 bases of the junction left unmatched. Germline V gene lookup returns CDR1 DFQATT and CDR2 SNEGSKA (reference sequence). This CDR3 comprises 17 residues. CDR3 amino acids: CSARVIAGGLPYNEQFF. The CDR3 nucleotides are TGCAGTGCTAGAGTCATAGCGGGAGGGCTTCCCTACAATGAGCAGTTCTTC.

In its sample, this clonotype was seen a few times. The J gene is TRBJ2-1, the V gene TRBV6-2 or TRBV6-3; TRBD1 might be the D (6 bases). This CDR3 region has 15 residues. Germline V lookup: CDR1 MNHEY, CDR2 SVGEGT. V lost 8 bases and J 6 bases, leaving 20 bases between the germline ends. The CDR3: CASGLRPRGGNEQFF. The CDR3 DNA is TGTGCCAGCGGTTTACGACCCAGGGGTGGCAATGAGCAGTTCTTC.

This clonotype was seen repeatedly, ten times or more. The chain couples TRBV11-2 to TRBJ2-7; TRBD2 matches 11 bases. Trimming at V came to 5 bases and at J to 2 bases, leaving 2 bases not matched to a gene. Germline V lookup: CDR1 SGHAT, CDR2 FQNNGV. The CDR3 length is 14 residues. The CDR3 DNA is TGTGCCAGCAGCCGACTAGCGGGGACCTACGAGCAGTACTTC. Translating it yields CASSRLAGTYEQYF.

This clonotype has at least ten counts. This chain links TRBV20-1 with TRBJ1-1, with D uncertain. CDR1 and CDR2 from the germline V gene are DFQATT and SNEGSKA (reference sequence). V lost 6 bases and J 11 bases, leaving 16 bases between the germline ends. This CDR3 contains 11 residues. The CDR3 bases are TGCAGTGCCAGCAATCGGGAGAGGGCTTTCTTT. Its protein product is CSASNRERAFF.

The CDR3 DNA reads as TGCGCCAGCAGCCCAGGGTTCATCGGGCAGTTCTTC. Its translation: CASSPGFIGQFF. This chain joins TRBV5-1 and TRBJ2-1; possible D gene TRBD1, 5 bases. Germline values: CDR1 SGHRS, CDR2 YFSETQ. V lost 4 bases and J 12 bases, leaving 14 bases between the germline ends. This CDR3 has 12 amino acids.

The DNA of the CDR3 is TGTGCCATCAAGCTCGGGCCAGGAACAGGCAATGAGCAGTTCTTC. The encoded protein is CAIKLGPGTGNEQFF. The J gene is TRBJ2-1, the V gene TRBV10-3, with D perhaps TRBD1 (5 bases). Germline values: CDR1 ENHRY, CDR2 SYGVKD. The ends were cut back, 7 bases at V and 6 bases at J, with 19 bases in the middle. CDR3 length: 15 residues.

This clonotype was observed a handful of times. This chain connects TRBV12-3 or TRBV12-4 to TRBJ2-7; D is ambiguous. The CDR3 consists of 16 residues. Between the trimmed V and J ends, which lost 3 bases and 4 bases, there was a span of 19 bases. Here the CDR3 reads CASSLGWPRRSYEQYF. The CDR3 DNA sequence: TGTGCCAGCAGTTTGGGGTGGCCTCGTCGGAGTTACGAGCAGTACTTC.

In this sample, this clonotype turned up a few times. V and J are TRBV7-6 and TRBJ1-4; D is perhaps TRBD1 (5 bases). With 6 bases removed from V and 8 bases from J, the gap between germline ends came to 13 bases. Germline V CDR1 and CDR2: SGHVS, FNYEAQ. The CDR3 is 13 amino acids. For the CDR3, the DNA is TGTGCCAGCAGAACCACAGGAACCGAAAAACTGTTTTTT. This encodes CASRTTGTEKLFF.

This clonotype was observed at least ten times. The junction shows a germline mismatch at one end, possibly a read error. The V gene is TRBV3-1, the J gene TRBJ2-6, with D unclear. Germline V gives CDR1 LGHDT, CDR2 YNNKEL (reference sequence). The length of the CDR3 is 16 residues. The CDR3: CASSKYSPPGANVLTF. CDR3 DNA: TGTGCCAGCAGCAAGTACAGCCCCCCTGGTGCCAACGTCCTGACTTTC.

The V and J genes are TRBV7-2 and TRBJ2-7, with D perhaps given as TRBD1 or TRBD2 (7 bases each). V was cut by 5 bases and J by 4 bases, with 18 bases left in between. The V gene's germline CDR1 is SGHTA and CDR2 FQGNSA. The CDR3 totals 15 residues. CDR3: CASSPREGAVYEQYF. Written as DNA, the CDR3 is TGTGCCAGCAGCCCCAGGGAGGGGGCAGTTTACGAGCAGTACTTC.

J is TRBJ2-5 and V is TRBV7-2; 11 bases are a match to TRBD1. This CDR3 is built from 15 residues. Per the germline V gene, CDR1 is SGHTA and CDR2 is FQGNSA. V lost 7 bases to trimming and J lost 4 bases; unmatched junction nucleotides: 8. Here the CDR3 reads CASTMDRGRGETQYF. The CDR3 bases are TGTGCCAGCACCATGGACAGGGGGCGGGGAGAGACCCAGTACTTC.

This clonotype occurred a few times. CDR3 coding DNA: TGTGCCAGCAGTGAGCACGGGACCCTAGCCAAAAACATTCAGTACTTC. Its protein is CASSEHGTLAKNIQYF. The chain joins TRBV12-3 or TRBV12-4 to TRBJ2-4; D possibly matches TRBD1 or TRBD2 (5 bases each). CDR3 length: 16 residues. V lost 5 bases and J lost 0, with 14 bases in between.

J is TRBJ2-7 and V is TRBV18; D is uncertain. The germline V gene encodes CDR1 KGHSH and CDR2 LQKENI. Trimming stripped 2 bases from V and 5 bases from J, with 13 bases between. The CDR3 runs 14 residues. The CDR3 sequence is CASSPIGGSHEQYF. CDR3 bases: TGTGCCAGCTCACCAATAGGTGGTTCCCACGAGCAGTACTTC.

This clonotype occurred many times. This rearrangement joins TRBV5-1 to TRBJ2-7, with D perhaps TRBD1 (5 bases). This CDR3 spans 15 amino acids. V was trimmed by 1 base and J by 0 bases, leaving 11 bases between them. Germline CDR1 SGHRS, CDR2 YFSETQ. This CDR3 reads CASSLTLQGSYEQYF. CDR3 nucleotide sequence: TGCGCCAGCAGCTTGACCCTTCAGGGCTCCTACGAGCAGTACTTC.

V is TRBV7-2 and J is TRBJ2-1, with unresolved D. CDR1 and CDR2 from the germline V gene are SGHTA and FQGNSA. The germline V and J ends were trimmed by 5 bases and 2 bases, with 16 bases remaining between them. CDR3 size: 16 residues. CDR3: CASSPRAALAYNEQFF. The DNA of the CDR3 is TGTGCCAGCAGCCCCCGGGCGGCTCTCGCCTACAATGAGCAGTTCTTC.

The chain carries TRBV3-1 and TRBJ2-4; 14 positions agree with TRBD2. From germline, CDR1 is LGHDT and CDR2 YNNKEL (reference sequence). This CDR3 comprises 19 residues. The V and J ends lost 3 bases and 8 bases, in that order; junction bases with no gene match: 15. The CDR3 sequence is CASSHRISRLAGGRDIQYF. CDR3 coding DNA: TGTGCCAGCAGCCACCGAATTTCCCGACTAGCGGGAGGGCGGGACATTCAGTACTTC.

This clonotype occurred many times. V and J are TRBV6-1 and TRBJ2-1, with 7 bases aligning to TRBD2. The CDR3 runs to 14 residues. CDR1 and CDR2 (germline): MNHNS, SASEGT. V gave up 8 bases and J gave up 9 bases; unmatched junction bases: 13. The CDR3 loop reads CASSLAGLAGEQFF. In DNA form, the CDR3 reads TGTGCCAGCTCACTTGCGGGGTTAGCGGGTGAGCAGTTCTTC.

The J gene is TRBJ2-1, the V gene TRBV10-3, with D perhaps matching TRBD1 (6 bases). The length of the CDR3 is 16 residues. From germline, CDR1 is ENHRY and CDR2 SYGVKD. V was cut by 4 bases and J by 5 bases, with 18 bases left in between. CDR3 in DNA: TGTGCCATCAGTGGGCGGACAGCTCCACCTCACAATGAGCAGTTCTTC. Its protein is CAISGRTAPPHNEQFF.

The chain has TRBV29-1 and TRBJ2-7, with a tentative D call TRBD2 (5 bases). Germline V CDR1 and CDR2: SQVTM, ANQGSEA. Trimming pared 7 bases from V and 4 bases from J, leaving 14 bases between. CDR3 length: 12 residues. CDR3 region: CSALVSGYEQYF. The CDR3 DNA reads as TGCAGCGCCTTAGTGTCGGGGTACGAGCAGTACTTC.

V and J are TRBV15 and TRBJ2-5; no clear D gene. There are 12 residues in the CDR3. The germline V gene has CDR1 LNHNV and CDR2 YYDKDF (reference sequence). The V gene lost 5 bases and the J gene lost 7 bases, with 11 bases spanning the gap. The CDR3 DNA follows: TGTGCCACCAGCGGCTCTTCGGCGACCCAGTACTTC. Its protein is CATSGSSATQYF.

This clonotype was counted only a few times. The CDR3 protein is CASSFPGLGRDEQYF. The CDR3, as DNA: TGTGCCAGCTCATTCCCCGGACTGGGGAGGGACGAGCAGTACTTC. The chain combines TRBV18 with TRBJ2-7, with 7 nucleotides matching TRBD2. The CDR3 spans 15 residues. V shed 5 bases and J 5 bases; nucleotides not matched to a gene: 12. CDR1 and CDR2 from the germline V gene are KGHSH and LQKENI.

The V gene is TRBV19, the J gene TRBJ2-1; D is possibly TRBD2 (5 bases). The V end lost 7 bases, the J end lost 0 bases, and 7 bases lay between the germline ends. Germline V gene data show CDR1 as LNHDA and CDR2 as SQIVND (reference sequence). CDR3 size: 13 residues. The CDR3 DNA reads TGTGCCAGTAAAGCGGACTCCTACAATGAGCAGTTCTTC. The encoded protein is CASKADSYNEQFF.

The CDR3 region is CATNDPNTGELFF. The CDR3 DNA follows: TGTGCCACCAACGACCCGAACACCGGGGAGCTGTTTTTT. The V call is TRBV24-1, the J call TRBJ2-2; D ambiguous. Germline lookup yields CDR1 KGHDR and CDR2 SFDVKD. The CDR3 runs to 13 residues. The V gene lost 8 bases and the J gene lost 0 bases, with 6 bases spanning the gap.

On this clonotype: As the CDR3 is not closed by the conserved phenylalanine or tryptophan, this likely results from a read error. The chain uses TRBV6-1 and TRBJ2-3; perhaps TRBD2 as D (5 bases). Trimming pared 7 bases from V and 0 bases from J, leaving 14 bases between. The CDR3 contains 15 residues. Germline lookup yields CDR1 MNHNS and CDR2 SASEGT. CDR3 sequence: CASIQTWTSTDTQYY. The DNA for the CDR3 is TGTGCCAGCATCCAGACTTGGACTAGCACAGATACGCAGTATTAT.

This clonotype was seen a handful of times. V gene TRBV2 combines with J gene TRBJ2-3, with D hard to call. V was cut by 6 bases and J by 4 bases, with 2 bases left in between. Germline lookup yields CDR1 SNHLY and CDR2 FYNNEI. CDR3 size: 10 residues. CDR3 amino acids: CASRADTQYF. CDR3 nucleotides: TGTGCCAGCAGGGCAGATACGCAGTATTTT. Variable domain in full (rest from reference TRBV2 and TRBJ2-3): EPEVTQTPSHQVTQMGQEVILRCVPISNHLYFYWYRQILGQKVEFLVSFYNNEISEKSEIFDDQFSVERPDGSNFTLKIRSTKLEDSAMYFCASRADTQYFGPGTRLTVL.

This rearrangement joins TRBV12-3 or TRBV12-4 to TRBJ2-1, with 7 bases identical to TRBD2. This CDR3 is built from 16 residues. V lost 6 bases to trimming and J lost 3 bases; unmatched junction nucleotides: 11. The CDR3 DNA reads as TGTGCCAGCAGCCCAAGAGGGGCGGGAGTCTACAATGAGCAGTTCTTC. Protein: CASSPRGAGVYNEQFF.